The entry below describes one T cell receptor (beta chain). These data come from a study of blood T cell repertoires in COVID-19. Germline values: CDR1 LGHDT, CDR2 YNNKEL (reference sequence). The CDR3 sequence is 15 residues long. J was trimmed by 9 bases and V by 5 bases; bases with no gene match: 9. The data were produced by immunoSEQ multiplex PCR, yet TCRdb's version contains in-frame clones alone and is incomplete. The table includes hundreds of thousands of clones, around 85% detected once. The J gene is TRBJ1-6, the V gene TRBV3-1 (or the pseudogene TRBV3-2), with 8 bases identical to TRBD1. This clonotype originated in a man at least 80 years old with acute or convalescent COVID-19. The sequencing input was peripheral blood. This chain's CDR3 is CASSTGTGLTSPLHF. The CDR3 coding sequence is TGTGCCAGCAGCACCGGGACAGGTTTGACTTCACCCCTCCACTTT.